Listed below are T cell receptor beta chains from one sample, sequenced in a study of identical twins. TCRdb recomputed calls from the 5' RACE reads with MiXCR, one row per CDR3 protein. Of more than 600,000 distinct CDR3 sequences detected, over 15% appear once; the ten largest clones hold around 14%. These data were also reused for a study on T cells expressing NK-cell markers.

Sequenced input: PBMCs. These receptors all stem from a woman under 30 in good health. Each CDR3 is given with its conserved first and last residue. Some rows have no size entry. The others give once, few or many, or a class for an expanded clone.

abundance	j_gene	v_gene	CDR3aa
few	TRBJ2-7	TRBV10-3	CAISDPGTATYEQYF
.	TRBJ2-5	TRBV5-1	CASSVGGGEETQYF
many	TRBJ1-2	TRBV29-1	CSAPVPYGYTF
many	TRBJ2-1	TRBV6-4	CASSVRGAGSYNEQFF
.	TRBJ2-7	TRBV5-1	CASAGTELYEQYF
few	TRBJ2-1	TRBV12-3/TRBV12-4	CASGESGIEQFF
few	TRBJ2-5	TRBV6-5	CASSYSRGSGGQETQYF
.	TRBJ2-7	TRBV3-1	CASSQDTLRSYEQYF
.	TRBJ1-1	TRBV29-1	CSAGSMNTEAFF
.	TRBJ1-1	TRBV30	CAWSVMNTEAFF
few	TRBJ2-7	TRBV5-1	CASSFTGTVSYEQYF
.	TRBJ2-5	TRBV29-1	CSVIRGRGETQYF
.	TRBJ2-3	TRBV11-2	CASSFRRSTDTQYF
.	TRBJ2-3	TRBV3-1	CASSQAGGLVDTQYF
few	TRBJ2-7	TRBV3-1	CATRRVQGANEQYF
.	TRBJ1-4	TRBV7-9	CASSTAFETSEKLFF
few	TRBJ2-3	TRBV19	CASSIWVATSMDTQYF
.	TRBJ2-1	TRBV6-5	CASSYSYGRMSNEQFF
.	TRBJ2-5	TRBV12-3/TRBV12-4	CASSPRRLAQETQYF
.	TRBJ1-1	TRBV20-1	CSARTGDLTEAFF
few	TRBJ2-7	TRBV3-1	CASSPGQGLYF
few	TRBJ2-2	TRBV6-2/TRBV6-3	CASSQTSSTGELFF
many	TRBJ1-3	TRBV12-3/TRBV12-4	CASSDTGGNTIYF
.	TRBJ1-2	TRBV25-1	CASSEAANYGYTF
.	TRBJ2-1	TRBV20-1	CSSGRDRVNEQFF
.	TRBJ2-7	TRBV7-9	CASSLPAGTGYEQYF
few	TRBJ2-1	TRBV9	CASSGASGGDNEQFF
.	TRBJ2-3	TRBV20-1	CSARVPSGGPTDTQYF
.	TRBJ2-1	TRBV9	CASRITGGTEQFF
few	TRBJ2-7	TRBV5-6	CASARGGLQEQYF
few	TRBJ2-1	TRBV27	CASSQDRARNEQFF
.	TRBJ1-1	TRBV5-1	CASSLGRGRDTEAFF
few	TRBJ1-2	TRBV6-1	CASSEEDGQVNYGYTF
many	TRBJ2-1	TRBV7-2	CASSIGSYYNEQFF
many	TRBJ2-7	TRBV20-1	CSARAPGLAAYEQYF
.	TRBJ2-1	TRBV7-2	CASSLATGGRVNEQFF
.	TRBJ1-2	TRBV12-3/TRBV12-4	CASSFAGSDYTF
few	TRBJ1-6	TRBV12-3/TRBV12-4	CASSATGGHSPLHF
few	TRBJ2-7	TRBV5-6	CASSPWGQGSYEQYF
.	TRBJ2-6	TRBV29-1	CSVTGTPGLAGANVLTF